This TCR beta chain was identified in a study of blood T cells in healthy people across ages. About the research overall: The capture of about one barcoded beta molecule per two T cells was achieved by template switching. General observations from the study: Roughly linear age-related decline in beta diversity appeared, significant by age 40. Unsorted PBMC input precluded a conclusive naive versus antigen-experienced comparison.

This clonotype was counted a few times. Its antigen is currently unknown. Trimming took off 6 bases at V and 6 bases at J, with 17 bases between the two ends. This CDR3 is 15 amino acids long. Next came a second PCR, run for about 6 to 12 cycles, which used a sample-barcoded 5' primer along with a J-beta primer mix. From the 5' RACE reads, TCRdb called clonotypes with MiXCR, one entry per CDR3 protein. The top ten hold around a fifth of the sample, which has some 700,000 distinct CDR3 sequences, about 20% seen once. This rearrangement joins TRBV12-3 or TRBV12-4 to TRBJ1-4; tentative D call: TRBD1 (6 bases). Specimen: blood. This TCR was recovered from an older man in good health. Here the CDR3 DNA reads TGTGCCAGCAGCCCCTCCGCCGGGACATATGAAAAACTGTTTTTT. Its translation: CASSPSAGTYEKLFF.